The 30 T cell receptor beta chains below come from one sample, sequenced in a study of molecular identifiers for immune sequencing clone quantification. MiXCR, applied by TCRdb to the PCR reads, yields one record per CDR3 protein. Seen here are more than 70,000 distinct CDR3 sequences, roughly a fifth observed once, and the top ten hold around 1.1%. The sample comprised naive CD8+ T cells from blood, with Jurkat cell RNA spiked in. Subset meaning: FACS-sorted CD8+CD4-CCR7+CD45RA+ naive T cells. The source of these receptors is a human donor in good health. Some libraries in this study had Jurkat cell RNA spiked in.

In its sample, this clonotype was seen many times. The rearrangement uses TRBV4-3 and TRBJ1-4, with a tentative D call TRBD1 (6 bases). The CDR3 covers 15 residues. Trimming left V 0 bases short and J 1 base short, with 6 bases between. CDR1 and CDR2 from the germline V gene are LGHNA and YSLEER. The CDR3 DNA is TGCGCCAGCAGCCAAGACAGGGGAACTAATGAAAAACTGTTTTTT. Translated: CASSQDRGTNEKLFF.

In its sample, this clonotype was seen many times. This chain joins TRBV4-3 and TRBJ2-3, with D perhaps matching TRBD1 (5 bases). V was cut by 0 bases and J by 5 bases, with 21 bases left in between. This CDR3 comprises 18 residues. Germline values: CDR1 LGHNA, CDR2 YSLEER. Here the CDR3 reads CASSQDGLGVFNLDTQYF. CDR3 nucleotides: TGCGCCAGCAGCCAAGATGGGTTAGGGGTGTTTAATTTAGATACGCAGTATTTT.

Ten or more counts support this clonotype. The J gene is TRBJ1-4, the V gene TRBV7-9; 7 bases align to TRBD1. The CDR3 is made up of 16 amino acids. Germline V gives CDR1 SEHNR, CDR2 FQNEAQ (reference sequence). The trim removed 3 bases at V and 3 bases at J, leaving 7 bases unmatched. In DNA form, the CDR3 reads TGTGCCAGCAGCTTTCCACAGGGGTTTGCTAATGAAAAACTGTTTTTT. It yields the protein CASSFPQGFANEKLFF.

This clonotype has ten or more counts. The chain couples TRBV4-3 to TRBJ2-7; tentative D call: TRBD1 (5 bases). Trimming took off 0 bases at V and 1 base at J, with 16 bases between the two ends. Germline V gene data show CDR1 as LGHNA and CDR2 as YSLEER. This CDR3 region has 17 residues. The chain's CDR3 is CASSQDWYQGGSYEQYF. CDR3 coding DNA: TGCGCCAGCAGCCAAGATTGGTACCAGGGTGGGTCCTACGAGCAGTACTTC.

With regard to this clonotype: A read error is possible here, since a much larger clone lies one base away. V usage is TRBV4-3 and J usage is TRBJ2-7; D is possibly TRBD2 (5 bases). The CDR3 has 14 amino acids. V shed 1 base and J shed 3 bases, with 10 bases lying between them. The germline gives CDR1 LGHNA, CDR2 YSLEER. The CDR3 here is CASSQGGEGYEQYF. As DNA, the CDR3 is TGCGCCAGCAGCCAAGGGGGTGAGGGCTACGAGCAGTACTTC.

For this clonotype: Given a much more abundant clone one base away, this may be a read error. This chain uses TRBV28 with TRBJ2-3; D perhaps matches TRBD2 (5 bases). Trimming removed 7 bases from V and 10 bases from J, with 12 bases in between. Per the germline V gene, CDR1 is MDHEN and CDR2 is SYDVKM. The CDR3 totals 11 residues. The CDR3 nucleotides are TGTGCCAGCATCCGTCAGGAGGCGCAGTATTTT. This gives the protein CASIRQEAQYF.

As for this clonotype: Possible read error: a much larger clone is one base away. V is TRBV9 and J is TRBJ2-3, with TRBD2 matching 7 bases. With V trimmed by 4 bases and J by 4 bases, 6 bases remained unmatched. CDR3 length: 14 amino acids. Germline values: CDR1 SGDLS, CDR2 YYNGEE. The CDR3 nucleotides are TGTGCCAGCAGCATAGGACTAGGCGCAGATACGCAGTATTTT. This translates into CASSIGLGADTQYF.

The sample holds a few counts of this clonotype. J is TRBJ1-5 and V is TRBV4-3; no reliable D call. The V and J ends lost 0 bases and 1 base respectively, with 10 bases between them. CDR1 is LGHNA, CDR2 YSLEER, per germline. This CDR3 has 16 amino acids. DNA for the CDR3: TGCGCCAGCAGCCAAGATAGGGCAGTAAGCAATCAGCCCCAGCATTTT. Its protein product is CASSQDRAVSNQPQHF.

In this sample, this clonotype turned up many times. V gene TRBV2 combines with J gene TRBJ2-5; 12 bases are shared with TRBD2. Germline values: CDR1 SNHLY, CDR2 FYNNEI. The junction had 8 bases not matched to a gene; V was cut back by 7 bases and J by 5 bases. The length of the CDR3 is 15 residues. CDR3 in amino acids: CASTRTSGVRETQYF. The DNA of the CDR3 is TGTGCCAGCACCAGGACTAGCGGGGTCAGGGAGACCCAGTACTTC.

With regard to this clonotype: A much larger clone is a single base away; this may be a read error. The chain's CDR3 is CASSTGMRYERYF. CDR3 DNA: TGTGCCAGTAGTACAGGGATGCGGTACGAGCGGTACTTC. The chain recombines TRBV19 with TRBJ2-7; D may be TRBD1 (5 bases). Germline-derived CDR1 and CDR2 are LNHDA and SQIVND (reference sequence). The CDR3 is 13 residues long.

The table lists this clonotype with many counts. The CDR3 nucleotides read TGTGCCAGTAGTATGGGACGGGATAGCACAGATACGCAGTATTTT. The encoded protein is CASSMGRDSTDTQYF. V is TRBV19 and J is TRBJ2-3; either TRBD1 or TRBD2 may fit D (5 bases each). The germline gives CDR1 LNHDA, CDR2 SQIVND (reference sequence). The V end lost 3 bases, the J end lost 0 bases, and 10 bases lay between the germline ends. This CDR3 contains 15 residues.

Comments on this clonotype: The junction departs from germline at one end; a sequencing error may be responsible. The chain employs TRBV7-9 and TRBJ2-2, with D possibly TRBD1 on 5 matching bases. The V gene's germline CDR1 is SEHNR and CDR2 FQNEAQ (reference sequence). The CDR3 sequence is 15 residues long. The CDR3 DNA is TGTGTCAGCAGCTCCCTCGACAGAGACACCGGGGAGCTGTTTTTT. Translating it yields CVSSSLDRDTGELFF.

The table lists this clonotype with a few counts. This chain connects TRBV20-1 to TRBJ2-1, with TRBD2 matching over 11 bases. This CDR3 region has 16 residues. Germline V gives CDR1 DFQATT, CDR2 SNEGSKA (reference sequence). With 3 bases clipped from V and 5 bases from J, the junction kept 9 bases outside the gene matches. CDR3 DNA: TGCAGTGCTAGGACTTTAGCGGGGGGGATAGACAATGAGCAGTTCTTC. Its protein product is CSARTLAGGIDNEQFF.

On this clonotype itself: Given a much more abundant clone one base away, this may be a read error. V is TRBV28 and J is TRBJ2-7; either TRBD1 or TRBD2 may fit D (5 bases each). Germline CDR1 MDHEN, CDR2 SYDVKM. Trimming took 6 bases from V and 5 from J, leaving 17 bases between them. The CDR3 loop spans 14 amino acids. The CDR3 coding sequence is TGTGCCAGCAGAGCCACGGTAGGGACCCACGAGCAGTACTTC. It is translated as CASRATVGTHEQYF.

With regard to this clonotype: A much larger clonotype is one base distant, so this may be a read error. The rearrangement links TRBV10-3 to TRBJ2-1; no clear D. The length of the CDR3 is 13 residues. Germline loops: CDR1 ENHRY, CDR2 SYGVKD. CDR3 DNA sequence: TGTGCCATCAGTGTAGCAGGATTCAATGAGCAGCTCTTC. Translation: CAISVAGFNEQLF.

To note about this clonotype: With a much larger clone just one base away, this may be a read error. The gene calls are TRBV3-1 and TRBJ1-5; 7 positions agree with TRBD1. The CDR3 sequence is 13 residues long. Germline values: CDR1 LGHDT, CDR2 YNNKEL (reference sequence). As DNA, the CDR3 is TGTGCCAGCAGCAACAGGGGTTCCCAGCCCCAGCGTTTT. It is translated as CASSNRGSQPQRF.

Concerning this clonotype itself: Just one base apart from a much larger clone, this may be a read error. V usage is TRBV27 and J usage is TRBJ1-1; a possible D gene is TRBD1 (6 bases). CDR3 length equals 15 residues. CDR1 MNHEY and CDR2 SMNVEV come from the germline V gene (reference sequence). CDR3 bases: TGTGCCAGCAGTTTATCACGACAGGCCTACACTGGAGCTTTCTTT. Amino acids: CASSLSRQAYTGAFF.

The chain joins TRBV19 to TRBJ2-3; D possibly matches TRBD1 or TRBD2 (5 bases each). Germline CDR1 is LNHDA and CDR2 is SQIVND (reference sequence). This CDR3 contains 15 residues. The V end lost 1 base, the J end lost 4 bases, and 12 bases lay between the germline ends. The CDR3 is CASSIAGRSPDTQYF. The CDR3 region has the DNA TGTGCCAGTAGTATAGCGGGGCGATCCCCAGATACGCAGTATTTT.

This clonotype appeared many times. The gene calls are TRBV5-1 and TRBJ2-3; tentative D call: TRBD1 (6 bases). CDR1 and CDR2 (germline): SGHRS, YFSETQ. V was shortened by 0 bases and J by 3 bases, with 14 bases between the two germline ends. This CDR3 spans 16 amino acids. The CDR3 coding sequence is TGCGCCAGCAGCTTGGTACAGGGTAGGAGTACAGATACGCAGTATTTT. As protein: CASSLVQGRSTDTQYF.

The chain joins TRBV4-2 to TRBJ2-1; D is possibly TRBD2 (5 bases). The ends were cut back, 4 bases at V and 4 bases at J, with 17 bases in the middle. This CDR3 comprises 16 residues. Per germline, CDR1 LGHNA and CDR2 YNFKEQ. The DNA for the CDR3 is TGTGCCAGCAGCCCCCCAGGAGCGGACGAATACAATGAGCAGTTCTTC. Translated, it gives CASSPPGADEYNEQFF.

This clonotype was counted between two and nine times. The CDR3 region is CASSLTGIAYEQYF. The CDR3 DNA follows: TGTGCCAGCAGTTTGACAGGGATAGCCTACGAGCAGTACTTC. The rearrangement links TRBV27 to TRBJ2-7, with 7 bases identical to TRBD1. This CDR3 is built from 14 residues. CDR1 is MNHEY and CDR2 is SMNVEV in the germline V gene (reference sequence). V was pared by 3 bases and J by 2 bases, with 4 bases of the junction left unmatched.

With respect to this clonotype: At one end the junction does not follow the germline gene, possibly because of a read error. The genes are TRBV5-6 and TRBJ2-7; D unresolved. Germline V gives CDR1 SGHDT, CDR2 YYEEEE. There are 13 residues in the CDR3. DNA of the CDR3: TGTGCCAGCGGCTTTCCTAGCTCCTACGAGCAGTACTTC. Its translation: CASGFPSSYEQYF.

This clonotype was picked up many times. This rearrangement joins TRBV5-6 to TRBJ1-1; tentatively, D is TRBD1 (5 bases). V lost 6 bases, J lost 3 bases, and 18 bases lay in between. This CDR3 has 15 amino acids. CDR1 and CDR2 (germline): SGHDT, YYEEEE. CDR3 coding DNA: TGTGCCAGCATCGGGAGTGGCAGGGTCGACACTGAAGCTTTCTTT. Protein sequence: CASIGSGRVDTEAFF.

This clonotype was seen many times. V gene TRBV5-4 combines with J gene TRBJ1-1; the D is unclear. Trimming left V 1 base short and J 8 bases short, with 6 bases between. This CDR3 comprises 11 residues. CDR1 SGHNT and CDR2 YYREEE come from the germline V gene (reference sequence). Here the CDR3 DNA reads TGTGCCAGCAGCTTGAATCGAGAAGCTTTCTTT. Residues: CASSLNREAFF. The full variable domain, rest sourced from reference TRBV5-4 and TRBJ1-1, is ETGVTQSPTHLIKTRGQQVTLRCSSQSGHNTVSWYQQALGQGPQFIFQYYREEENGRGNFPPRFSGLQFPNYSSELNVNALELDDSALYLCASSLNREAFFGQGTRLTVV.

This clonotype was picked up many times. This CDR3 is CASSLAVYSGANVLTF. The CDR3 DNA reads TGTGCCAGCAGCTTAGCCGTTTACTCTGGGGCCAACGTCCTGACTTTC. V and J are TRBV7-2 and TRBJ2-6; D call uncertain. This CDR3 region has 16 residues. Trimming took 0 bases from V and 0 from J, leaving 6 bases between them. Germline CDR1 and CDR2: SGHTA and FQGNSA.

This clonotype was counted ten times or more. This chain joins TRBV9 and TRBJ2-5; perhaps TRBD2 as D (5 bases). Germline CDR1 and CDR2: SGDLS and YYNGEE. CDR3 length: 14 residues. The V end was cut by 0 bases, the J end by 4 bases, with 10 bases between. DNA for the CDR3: TGTGCCAGCAGCGTAGATAAGCGGATAGAGACCCAGTACTTC. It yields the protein CASSVDKRIETQYF.

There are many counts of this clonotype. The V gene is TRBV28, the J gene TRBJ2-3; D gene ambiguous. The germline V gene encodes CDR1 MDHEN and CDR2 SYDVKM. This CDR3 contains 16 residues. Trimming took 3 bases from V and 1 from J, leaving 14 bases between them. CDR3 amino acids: CASSFRALRGTDTQYF. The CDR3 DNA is TGTGCCAGCAGTTTTCGGGCGTTACGGGGCACAGATACGCAGTATTTT.

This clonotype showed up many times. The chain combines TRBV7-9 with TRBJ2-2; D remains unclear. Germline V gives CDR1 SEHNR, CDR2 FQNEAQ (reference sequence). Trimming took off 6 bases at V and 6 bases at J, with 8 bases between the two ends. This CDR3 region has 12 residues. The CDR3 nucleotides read TGTGCCAGCAGGGACCTCCCCGGGGAGCTGTTTTTT. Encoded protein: CASRDLPGELFF.

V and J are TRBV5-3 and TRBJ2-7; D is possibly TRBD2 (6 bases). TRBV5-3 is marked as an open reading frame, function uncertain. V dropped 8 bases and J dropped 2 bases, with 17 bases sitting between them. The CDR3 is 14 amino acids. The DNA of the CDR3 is TGTGCCAGCAGCCCTCGGGACTTTCCCTACGAGCAGTACTTC. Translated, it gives CASSPRDFPYEQYF.

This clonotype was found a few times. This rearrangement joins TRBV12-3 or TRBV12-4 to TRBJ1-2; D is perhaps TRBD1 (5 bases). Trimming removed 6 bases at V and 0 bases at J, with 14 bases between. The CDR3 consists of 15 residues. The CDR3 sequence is CASRTLGTTNYGYTF. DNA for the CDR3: TGTGCCAGCAGAACCTTAGGGACCACTAACTATGGCTACACCTTC.